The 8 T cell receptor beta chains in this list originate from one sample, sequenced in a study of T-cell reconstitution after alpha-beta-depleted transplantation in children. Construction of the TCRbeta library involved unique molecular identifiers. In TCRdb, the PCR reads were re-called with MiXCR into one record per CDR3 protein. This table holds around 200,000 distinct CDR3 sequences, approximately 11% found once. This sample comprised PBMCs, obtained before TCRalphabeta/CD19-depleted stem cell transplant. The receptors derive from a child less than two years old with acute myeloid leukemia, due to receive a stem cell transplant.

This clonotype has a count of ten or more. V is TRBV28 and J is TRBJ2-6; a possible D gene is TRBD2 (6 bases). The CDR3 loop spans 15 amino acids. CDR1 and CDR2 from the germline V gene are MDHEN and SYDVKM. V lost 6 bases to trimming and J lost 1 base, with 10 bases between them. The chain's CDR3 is CASSVAGSGANVLTF. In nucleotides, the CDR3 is TGTGCCAGCAGCGTCGCGGGGTCTGGGGCCAACGTCCTGACTTTC. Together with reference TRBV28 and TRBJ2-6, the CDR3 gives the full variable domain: DVKVTQSSRYLVKRTGEKVFLECVQDMDHENMFWYRQDPGLGLRLIYFSYDVKMKEKGDIPEGYSVSREKKERFSLILESASTNQTSMYLCASSVAGSGANVLTFGAGSRLTVL.

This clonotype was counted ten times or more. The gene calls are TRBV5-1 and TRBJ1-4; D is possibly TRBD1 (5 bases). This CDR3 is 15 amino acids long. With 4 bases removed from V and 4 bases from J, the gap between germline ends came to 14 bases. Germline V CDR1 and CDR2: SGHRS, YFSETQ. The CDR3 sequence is CASSPGDSRNEKLFF. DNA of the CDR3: TGCGCCAGCAGCCCTGGGGACTCCCGTAATGAAAAACTGTTTTTT.

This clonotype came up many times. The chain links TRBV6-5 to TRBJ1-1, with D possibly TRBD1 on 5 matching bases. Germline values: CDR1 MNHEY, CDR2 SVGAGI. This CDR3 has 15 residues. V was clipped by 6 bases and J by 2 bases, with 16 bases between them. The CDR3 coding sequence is TGTGCCAGCAGCTACGCCGGGACTGCTAACACTGAAGCTTTCTTT. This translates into CASSYAGTANTEAFF.

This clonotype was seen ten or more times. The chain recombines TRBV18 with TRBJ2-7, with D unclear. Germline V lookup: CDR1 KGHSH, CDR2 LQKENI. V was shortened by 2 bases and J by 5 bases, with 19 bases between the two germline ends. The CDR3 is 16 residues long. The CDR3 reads CASSPMPGSIEDEQYF. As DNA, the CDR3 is TGTGCCAGCTCACCAATGCCGGGCTCCATTGAGGACGAGCAGTACTTC.

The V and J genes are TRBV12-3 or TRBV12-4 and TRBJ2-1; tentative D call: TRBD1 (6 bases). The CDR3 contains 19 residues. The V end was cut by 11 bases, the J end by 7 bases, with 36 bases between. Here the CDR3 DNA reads TGTGCCTTCAGTAGAGCAGGGGTTAGTAACCCGAGGGATACGAATGAGCAGTTCTTC. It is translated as CAFSRAGVSNPRDTNEQFF.

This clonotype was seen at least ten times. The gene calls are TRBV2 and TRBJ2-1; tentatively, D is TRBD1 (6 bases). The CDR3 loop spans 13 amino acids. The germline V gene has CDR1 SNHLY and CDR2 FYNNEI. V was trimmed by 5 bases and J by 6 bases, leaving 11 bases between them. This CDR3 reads CASSSTGFNEQFF. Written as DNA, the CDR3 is TGTGCCAGCAGTTCCACAGGGTTCAATGAGCAGTTCTTC.

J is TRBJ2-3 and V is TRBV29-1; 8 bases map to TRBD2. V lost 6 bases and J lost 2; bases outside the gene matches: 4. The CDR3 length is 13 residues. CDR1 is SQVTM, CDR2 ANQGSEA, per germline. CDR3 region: CSVCSGATDTQYF. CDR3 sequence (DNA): TGCAGCGTCTGTAGCGGGGCCACAGATACGCAGTATTTT.

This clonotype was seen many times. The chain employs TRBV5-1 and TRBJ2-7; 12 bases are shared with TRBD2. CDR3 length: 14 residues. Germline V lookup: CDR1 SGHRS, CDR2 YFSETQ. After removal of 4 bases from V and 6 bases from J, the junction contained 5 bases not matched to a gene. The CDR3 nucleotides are TGCGCCAGCAGCGGGCCGGGACTAGCGGGCGAGCAGTACTTC. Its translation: CASSGPGLAGEQYF.